Listed here are 30 T cell receptor beta chains from one sample, sequenced in a study of T-cell memory formation after mild COVID-19. TCRdb recomputed calls from the 5' RACE reads with MiXCR, one row per CDR3 protein. The sample lists hundreds of thousands of distinct CDR3 sequences; approximately 24% were seen once. The sequenced material came from PBMCs or a T cell subset sorted from them (not recorded which). The receptors shown here come from an adult woman who had mild COVID-19 (a few samples of this study predate the infection). Cell type and time point are not known.

The chain combines TRBV24-1 with TRBJ1-5; possibly TRBD1 for D (5 bases). Trimming took 4 bases from V and 4 from J, leaving 10 bases between them. The germline gives CDR1 KGHDR, CDR2 SFDVKD. The CDR3 contains 14 residues. The CDR3 region is CATSDRGGNQPQHF. The CDR3 DNA is TGTGCCACCAGTGACCGTGGGGGGAATCAGCCCCAGCATTTT.

The chain has TRBV7-2 and TRBJ2-2, with TRBD2 matching over 13 bases. CDR1 and CDR2 (germline): SGHTA, FQGNSA. V shed 4 bases, J shed 6 bases, and the junction held 5 bases outside the gene matches. This CDR3 region has 16 residues. In DNA, the CDR3 is TGTGCCAGCAGCTCTGGGACTAGCGGGATCGCCGGGGAGCTGTTTTTT. It yields the protein CASSSGTSGIAGELFF.

This clonotype was observed at least ten times. The V gene is TRBV29-1, the J gene TRBJ2-5, with 8 positions matching TRBD1. Per the germline V gene, CDR1 is SQVTM and CDR2 is ANQGSEA. With 1 base clipped from V and 0 bases from J, the junction kept 4 bases outside the gene matches. The length of the CDR3 is 15 residues. The CDR3 region is CSVEGAGGHQETQYF. DNA for the CDR3: TGCAGCGTTGAAGGGGCAGGGGGCCACCAAGAGACCCAGTACTTC. The full variable domain, rest sourced from reference TRBV29-1 and TRBJ2-5, is SAVISQKPSRDICQRGTSLTIQCQVDSQVTMMFWYRQQPGQSLTLIATANQGSEATYESGFVIDKFPISRPNLTFSTLTVSNMSPEDSSIYLCSVEGAGGHQETQYFGPGTRLLVL.

The J gene is TRBJ1-4, the V gene TRBV4-1; the D gene is possibly TRBD1 (6 bases). Germline assignment: CDR1 MGHRA and CDR2 YSYEKL. Trimming removed 4 bases at V and 6 bases at J, with 12 bases between. The length of the CDR3 is 14 residues. The CDR3: CASSRQSGDEKLFF. The CDR3 DNA reads as TGCGCCAGCAGCCGACAGTCAGGGGATGAAAAACTGTTTTTT.

This clonotype was counted only a few times. V is TRBV20-1 and J is TRBJ2-7; D unresolved. Germline lookup yields CDR1 DFQATT and CDR2 SNEGSKA (reference sequence). The CDR3 spans 14 residues. V dropped 0 bases and J dropped 5 bases, with 14 bases sitting between them. Here the CDR3 reads CSAREYVVVNEQYF. CDR3 nucleotide sequence: TGCAGTGCTAGAGAGTACGTCGTGGTGAACGAGCAGTACTTC.

This clonotype occurred a few times. The V call is TRBV6-5, the J call TRBJ2-1; 8 positions agree with TRBD2. The CDR3 is 15 residues long. Trimming removed 5 bases from V and 9 bases from J; junction bases left unmatched: 12. Germline lookup yields CDR1 MNHEY and CDR2 SVGAGI. CDR3 coding DNA: TGTGCCAGCAGTGAAGCGGGAGTTAGGGCATTTGAGCAGTTCTTC. Translation gives CASSEAGVRAFEQFF.

The CDR3 loop is CASSPNSRSPLHF. The CDR3 DNA is TGTGCCAGCAGCCCCAACAGCCGGTCACCCCTCCACTTT. The chain combines TRBV4-2 with TRBJ1-6; D is unresolved. The CDR3 runs 13 residues. Germline V gene sequence: CDR1 LGHNA, CDR2 YNFKEQ. Deletions cut 4 bases from V and 10 bases from J, with 11 bases between.

This clonotype has just a few counts. The CDR3: CASSLGKVSGTKGLAKNIQYF. CDR3 in DNA: TGTGCCAGCAGCTTAGGAAAGGTCTCAGGGACAAAAGGTCTAGCCAAAAACATTCAGTACTTC. The chain couples TRBV7-9 to TRBJ2-4, with a possible D match to TRBD1 (6 bases). Trimming shortened V by 1 base and J by 0 bases, and 25 bases separated the two germline ends. Germline CDR1 and CDR2: SEHNR and FQNEAQ (reference sequence). This CDR3 spans 21 amino acids.

This clonotype has a handful of counts. This chain joins TRBV4-3 and TRBJ1-5; no clear D. V lost 0 bases, J lost 3 bases, and 9 bases lay in between. The germline V gene has CDR1 LGHNA and CDR2 YSLEER. CDR3 size: 15 residues. This chain's CDR3 is CASSQDTFPNQPQHF. The CDR3 bases are TGCGCCAGCAGCCAAGATACCTTTCCCAATCAGCCCCAGCATTTT.

This clonotype was detected a few times. The chain joins TRBV6-5 to TRBJ2-7; 7 nucleotides match TRBD2. Germline values: CDR1 MNHEY, CDR2 SVGAGI. With 2 bases clipped from V and 1 base from J, the junction kept 11 bases outside the gene matches. CDR3 length: 17 amino acids. The CDR3 nucleotides are TGTGCCAGCAGTTACCCCCTGGGCGGGGGTCGGTCCTACGAGCAGTACTTC. It codes for CASSYPLGGGRSYEQYF.

V and J are TRBV18 and TRBJ1-1; 7 bases are shared with TRBD1. V lost 6 bases and J lost 7; bases outside the gene matches: 8. The germline V gene encodes CDR1 KGHSH and CDR2 LQKENI. The CDR3 consists of 13 residues. The CDR3 DNA follows: TGTGCCAGCTCGTCCGGGACAGAGTTTGAAGCTTTCTTT. Translation gives CASSSGTEFEAFF.

The genes are TRBV20-1 and TRBJ2-5; 7 bases map to TRBD1. Germline CDR1 and CDR2: DFQATT and SNEGSKA (reference sequence). The CDR3 totals 12 residues. V lost 6 bases and J lost 5; bases outside the gene matches: 6. The chain's CDR3 is CSAWDRRETQYF. Here the CDR3 DNA reads TGCAGTGCATGGGACAGACGGGAGACCCAGTACTTC.

This chain's CDR3 is CASSPWGTGEYEQYF. CDR3 sequence (DNA): TGTGCCAGCAGCCCCTGGGGGACAGGGGAATACGAGCAGTACTTC. The chain combines TRBV7-9 with TRBJ2-7; 10 positions match TRBD1. The CDR3 is 15 residues long. Looked up from germline, CDR1 is SEHNR and CDR2 is FQNEAQ (reference sequence). The junction had 8 bases not matched to a gene; V was cut back by 5 bases and J by 4 bases.

V and J are TRBV12-3 or TRBV12-4 and TRBJ2-7; 7 nucleotides line up with TRBD1. After removal of 6 bases from V and 1 base from J, the junction contained 9 bases not matched to a gene. The CDR3 is 15 residues long. CDR3 bases: TGTGCCAGCAGCCGCCGAGAGGGACAGTCCTACGAGCAGTACTTC. Residues: CASSRREGQSYEQYF.

This chain uses TRBV7-2 with TRBJ2-1, with D unresolved. This CDR3 spans 14 amino acids. Germline V lookup: CDR1 SGHTA, CDR2 FQGNSA. Trimming took 4 bases from V and 5 from J, leaving 12 bases between them. The CDR3 bases are TGTGCCAGCAGCTCTCCTGGGCAACACAATGAGCAGTTCTTC. It is translated as CASSSPGQHNEQFF.

The chain recombines TRBV24-1 with TRBJ2-1; a weak D match, TRBD2 (6 bases). CDR1 is KGHDR, CDR2 SFDVKD, per germline. V was pared by 3 bases and J by 8 bases, with 10 bases between. This CDR3 has 13 residues. As DNA, the CDR3 is TGTGCCACCAGTGATAACCCTAGCGATGAGCAGTTCTTC. It encodes CATSDNPSDEQFF.

The chain has TRBV9 and TRBJ2-7, with D possibly called TRBD1 or TRBD2 (5 bases each). Per germline, CDR1 SGDLS and CDR2 YYNGEE. The CDR3 has 14 residues. Trimming removed 3 bases from V and 1 base from J, with 11 bases in between. CDR3 sequence (DNA): TGTGCCAGCAGCGGAGGGGACGGTTCCTACGAGCAGTACTTC. It is translated as CASSGGDGSYEQYF.

This clonotype was detected ten times or more. This chain uses TRBV5-5 with TRBJ2-7, with D possibly called TRBD1 or TRBD2 (5 bases each). V lost 4 bases and J 2 bases, leaving 16 bases between the germline ends. The length of the CDR3 is 15 residues. CDR1 and CDR2 (germline): SGHKS, YYEKEE (reference sequence). In DNA form, the CDR3 reads TGTGCCAGCAGCCCCTCTGGGGGAGCAACCTACGAGCAGTACTTC. Residues: CASSPSGGATYEQYF.

As concerns this clonotype: Sequence at one end of the junction differs from germline and may be a read error. V and J are TRBV5-1 and TRBJ2-5, with D possibly being TRBD2 (5 bases). CDR3 length: 13 amino acids. The V gene's germline CDR1 is SGHRS and CDR2 YFSETQ. The CDR3 DNA sequence: TGCGCCAGCAGCGTACACCCGGAGGCCGAGGCGAGCTTC. Protein: CASSVHPEAEASF.

In this sample, this clonotype turned up a few times. This sequence joins TRBV7-3 and TRBJ2-3, with unresolved D. The germline V gene encodes CDR1 SGHTA and CDR2 FQGTGA. The CDR3 extends over 13 amino acids. V was pared by 1 base and J by 4 bases, with 6 bases between. CDR3 amino acids: CASSLMLADTQYF. The CDR3 nucleotides are TGTGCCAGCAGCTTAATGTTGGCAGATACGCAGTATTTT.

This clonotype has a handful of counts. V and J are TRBV7-9 and TRBJ2-7; D gene ambiguous. The CDR3 runs to 13 residues. The germline V gene encodes CDR1 SEHNR and CDR2 FQNEAQ (reference sequence). Deletions cut 5 bases from V and 0 bases from J, with 8 bases between. CDR3 coding DNA: TGTGCCAGCAGCGCCGGAAACTCCTACGAGCAGTACTTC. Its protein is CASSAGNSYEQYF. Supplemented by reference TRBV7-9 and TRBJ2-7, the full variable domain reads DTGVSQNPRHKITKRGQNVTFRCDPISEHNRLYWYRQTLGQGPEFLTYFQNEAQLEKSRLLSDRFSAERPKGSFSTLEIQRTEQGDSAMYLCASSAGNSYEQYFGPGTRLTVT.

This clonotype has just a few counts. The chain employs TRBV27 and TRBJ2-1, with D unresolved. CDR3 length equals 15 residues. V was pared by 2 bases and J by 1 base, with 9 bases between. Germline values: CDR1 MNHEY, CDR2 SMNVEV (reference sequence). CDR3 region: CASSLDRLSYNEQFF. CDR3 bases: TGTGCCAGCAGTTTAGACCGCCTATCCTACAATGAGCAGTTCTTC.

The gene calls are TRBV7-6 and TRBJ2-1, with unresolved D. CDR3 length equals 13 residues. V dropped 5 bases and J dropped 11 bases, with 16 bases sitting between them. Germline values: CDR1 SGHVS, CDR2 FNYEAQ. The CDR3 bases are TGTGCCAGCAGCCATGCAATAGAGCATAAGCAGTTCTTC. The encoded protein is CASSHAIEHKQFF.

The V gene is TRBV4-1, the J gene TRBJ2-7; 9 bases are shared with TRBD1. The CDR3 covers 13 residues. V lost 1 base and J lost 10; bases outside the gene matches: 5. Germline CDR1 reads MGHRA; CDR2 reads YSYEKL. CDR3 DNA: TGCGCCAGCAGCCAAGTGACAGGGGGTTTACAGTACTTC. As protein: CASSQVTGGLQYF.

There are a few counts of this clonotype. The J gene is TRBJ1-1, the V gene TRBV4-1; no clear D gene. The V end was cut by 3 bases, the J end by 2 bases, with 7 bases between. Germline V lookup: CDR1 MGHRA, CDR2 YSYEKL. CDR3 length equals 13 residues. This CDR3 is CASSHKGNTEAFF. CDR3 nucleotide sequence: TGCGCCAGCAGCCATAAGGGCAACACTGAAGCTTTCTTT.

The rearrangement links TRBV11-2 to TRBJ2-2; TRBD2 agrees at 7 bases. V gave up 1 base and J gave up 1 base; unmatched junction bases: 6. Germline V gene lookup returns CDR1 SGHAT and CDR2 FQNNGV. This CDR3 has 17 amino acids. The CDR3 loop reads CASSLVWGRVNTGELFF. The CDR3 DNA reads TGTGCCAGCAGCTTAGTTTGGGGGAGGGTGAACACCGGGGAGCTGTTTTTT.

In this sample, this clonotype turned up once. The chain is built from TRBV6-4 and TRBJ2-3, with 9 bases fitting TRBD2. V shed 3 bases, J shed 8 bases, and the junction held 3 bases outside the gene matches. CDR1 and CDR2 from the germline V gene are MRHNA and SNTAGT. This CDR3 region has 13 residues. CDR3 nucleotide sequence: TGTGCCAGCAGTGATAAGACTAGCGGTACGCAGTATTTT. Residues: CASSDKTSGTQYF.

Only a few counts were recorded for this clonotype. The V and J genes are TRBV7-2 and TRBJ1-2, with D perhaps matching TRBD1 (6 bases). CDR3 size: 16 residues. The germline V gene has CDR1 SGHTA and CDR2 FQGNSA. With 7 bases removed from V and 1 base from J, the gap between germline ends came to 19 bases. CDR3 sequence (DNA): TGTGCCAGCACCAAAATCGGGGGGCGCGATAACTATGGCTACACCTTC. It yields the protein CASTKIGGRDNYGYTF.

J is TRBJ1-1 and V is TRBV12-2; the D segment call TRBD1 is taken from the table without a DNA check. TRBV12-2 is listed as a pseudogene. The CDR3 is 15 amino acids. CDR3 nucleotide sequence: TGTGCAAGTCGCTTATGGGACAAGAAGAACACTGAAGCTTTCTTT. This translates into CASRLWDKKNTEAFF.

The CDR3 sequence is CASSYSRWGAYGYTF. The CDR3 DNA follows: TGTGCCAGCAGTTACTCGAGATGGGGAGCCTATGGCTACACCTTC. The chain couples TRBV6-5 to TRBJ1-2; no definite D call. Trimming removed 0 bases at V and 4 bases at J, with 12 bases between. This CDR3 spans 15 amino acids. CDR1 is MNHEY, CDR2 SVGAGI, per germline.